This is a list of T cell receptor beta chains from one sample in a study of regulatory T cells in long-lasting Graves disease. Via MiXCR, TCRdb re-called the multiplex PCR reads, giving one row per CDR3 protein. The sample shows about 400,000 distinct CDR3 sequences, less than 25% of them seen only once. The source was peripheral blood mononuclear cells (PBMCs), collected when the disease was refractory, from a patient treated with antithyroid drugs. All receptors derive from a female donor with Graves disease. Each CDR3 is given with its conserved first and last residue. A D gene is named only where the DNA matches it firmly. Size tells how often a clone was seen (once, few, many) or the class of an expanded clone, and some rows leave it out.

j_call | v_call | d_call | clone_size | cdr3_aa | cdr3_nt
TRBJ1-4 | TRBV7-2 | . | . | CASSSADRGKLFF | TGTGCCAGCAGCTCCGCGGATCGAGGAAAACTGTTTTTT
TRBJ2-7 | TRBV7-2 | TRBD1 | many | CASSPDRGHVVQYF | TGTGCCAGCAGCCCGGACAGGGGGCATGTAGTGCAGTACTTC
TRBJ2-7 | TRBV27 | . | many | CASSSRGRGYEQYF | TGTGCCAGCAGTTCGCGGGGACGGGGCTACGAGCAGTACTTC
TRBJ2-2 | TRBV6-1 | TRBD1 | many | CASSGEGTGATELNTGELFF | TGTGCCAGCAGTGGAGAAGGGACAGGGGCGACCGAATTGAACACCGGGGAGCTGTTTTTT
TRBJ1-1 | TRBV12-3/TRBV12-4 | . | few | CASSPGVGAFF | TGTGCCAGCAGTCCCGGTGTGGGAGCTTTCTTT
TRBJ1-5 | TRBV5-5 | . | . | CASSLGGGSPGQPQHF | TGTGCCAGCAGCTTGGGGGGGGGGTCTCCCGGTCAGCCCCAGCATTTT
TRBJ2-4 | TRBV3-1 | . | many | CASSRGWTKNIQYF | TGTGCCAGCAGCCGAGGCTGGACCAAAAACATTCAGTACTTC
TRBJ1-2 | TRBV5-1 | . | . | CANSLEGGYGYTF | TGCGCCAACAGCTTGGAAGGAGGCTATGGCTACACCTTC
TRBJ2-7 | TRBV6-2/TRBV6-3 | . | many | CASSSPVDTHYEQYF | TGTGCCAGCAGCTCCCCCGTCGACACTCACTACGAGCAGTACTTC
TRBJ1-6 | TRBV20-1 | . | . | CSALDGYNSPPHF | TGCAGTGCCCTGGACGGGTATAATTCACCCCCCCACTTT
TRBJ2-7 | TRBV28 | . | many | CASTLEGSTYEQYF | TGTGCCAGCACCCTGGAGGGAAGCACCTACGAGCAGTACTTC
TRBJ2-4 | TRBV6-4 | . | many | CASPPGVGPKNIQYF | TGTGCCAGCCCCCCGGGAGTGGGTCCCAAAAACATTCAGTACTTC
TRBJ2-7 | TRBV29-1 | TRBD2 | many | CSVSLAGASYEQYF | TGCAGCGTTTCCTTAGCGGGGGCCTCCTACGAGCAGTACTTC
TRBJ1-6 | TRBV27 | TRBD1 | . | CASSPRQGGYSPLHF | TGTGCCAGCAGTCCAAGACAGGGGGGATATTCACCCCTCCACTTT
TRBJ1-4 | TRBV3-1 | . | many | CASSPSILGGEKLFF | TGTGCCAGCAGCCCCTCGATCCTGGGGGGTGAAAAACTGTTTTTT
TRBJ1-3 | TRBV10-3 | . | . | CAISLAGIGNTIYF | TGTGCCATCAGTTTGGCAGGGATCGGAAACACCATATATTTT
TRBJ2-7 | TRBV7-9 | . | . | CASSPPLLKGLGEQYF | TGTGCCAGCAGCCCACCACTTTTGAAGGGTCTCGGCGAGCAGTACTTC
TRBJ1-5 | TRBV6-5 | TRBD1 | . | CASSSTDRDSQPQHF | TGTGCCAGCAGTTCCACCGACAGGGACAGTCAGCCCCAGCATTTT
TRBJ2-1 | TRBV2 | TRBD2 | . | CAITGGSGPNEQFF | TGTGCCATCACGGGGGGGAGCGGACCGAATGAGCAGTTCTTC
TRBJ2-7 | TRBV7-8 | TRBD1 | . | CASSPGQVKDEQYF | TGTGCCAGCAGCCCGGGACAGGTGAAGGACGAGCAGTACTTC
TRBJ1-5 | TRBV19 | . | . | CANTPLGENQPQHF | TGTGCCAATACCCCCCTGGGGGAGAATCAGCCCCAGCATTTT
TRBJ1-2 | TRBV2 | . | many | CASSEGDGGYGYTF | TGTGCCAGCAGTGAGGGGGACGGAGGCTATGGCTACACCTTC
TRBJ1-1 | TRBV19 | . | few | CATQTTGAPTEAFF | TGTGCCACCCAGACGACAGGCGCCCCGACTGAAGCTTTCTTT
TRBJ1-1 | TRBV10-2 | . | many | CASRGGGGNTEAFF | TGCGCCAGCAGGGGGGGGGGTGGAAATACTGAAGCTTTCTTT
TRBJ2-5 | TRBV4-2 | . | . | CASSQDNSETQYF | TGTGCCAGCAGCCAAGATAATAGTGAGACCCAGTACTTC
TRBJ2-7 | TRBV10-1 | TRBD1 | . | CASSELEGARGGEQYF | TGCGCCAGCAGTGAACTCGAGGGGGCTCGAGGAGGCGAGCAGTACTTC
TRBJ2-7 | TRBV2 | . | . | CASSDDLDYEQYF | TGTGCCAGCAGCGACGACCTGGATTACGAGCAGTACTTC
TRBJ2-7 | TRBV2 | . | many | CASAEGMIYEQYF | TGTGCCAGCGCGGAAGGGATGATCTACGAGCAGTACTTC
TRBJ2-7 | TRBV4-3 | TRBD1 | few | CASSLSSDRGREQYF | TGCGCCAGCAGCCTCAGCTCGGACAGGGGCCGCGAGCAGTACTTC
TRBJ2-7 | TRBV6-1 | . | . | CASSTPGLGHSYEQYF | TGTGCCAGCAGTACCCCCGGTTTGGGACACTCCTACGAGCAGTACTTC
TRBJ1-5 | TRBV7-8 | TRBD1 | . | CASSPAATGGNQPQHF | TGTGCCAGCAGCCCCGCGGCGACAGGGGGCAATCAGCCCCAGCATTTT
TRBJ1-5 | TRBV4-2 | . | . | CASSQAATDNQPQHF | TGTGCCAGCAGCCAAGCAGCTACAGATAATCAGCCCCAGCATTTT
TRBJ1-2 | TRBV7-9 | . | . | CASSLKGVNGYTF | TGTGCCAGCAGCTTAAAGGGGGTCAACGGCTACACCTTC
TRBJ2-5 | TRBV15 | TRBD1 | many | CATSRDVTGGKVTQYF | TGTGCCACCAGCAGAGATGTGACAGGGGGAAAGGTGACCCAGTACTTC
TRBJ2-5 | TRBV20-1 | TRBD2 | many | CSARGVVAGGQEETQYF | TGCAGTGCGAGGGGTGTAGTAGCGGGAGGGCAGGAAGAGACCCAGTACTTC
TRBJ2-2 | TRBV3-1 | TRBD1 | few | CASSDWTGNTGELFF | TGTGCCAGCAGCGATTGGACAGGGAACACCGGGGAGCTGTTTTTT
TRBJ1-2 | TRBV20-1 | TRBD1 | . | CSARPNPGTGAVYGYTF | TGCAGTGCTAGACCAAATCCCGGGACAGGGGCCGTCTATGGCTACACCTTC
TRBJ2-5 | TRBV6-2/TRBV6-3 | TRBD2 | many | CASSILAGGIETQYF | TGTGCCAGCAGCATACTAGCGGGAGGCATTGAGACCCAGTACTTC
TRBJ1-1 | TRBV2 | . | many | CASSIYGRTEAFF | TGTGCCAGCAGTATATATGGGCGTACTGAAGCTTTCTTT
TRBJ1-1 | TRBV9 | . | few | CASSEDGVNTEAFF | TGTGCCAGCAGCGAAGACGGGGTGAACACTGAAGCTTTCTTT
TRBJ2-2 | TRBV28 | . | . | CASTTAHTGELFF | TGTGCCAGCACCACAGCTCATACCGGGGAGCTGTTTTTT
TRBJ2-7 | TRBV10-3 | . | few | CAISESRWEYGYEQYF | TGTGCCATCAGTGAGTCTAGGTGGGAGTATGGTTACGAGCAGTACTTC